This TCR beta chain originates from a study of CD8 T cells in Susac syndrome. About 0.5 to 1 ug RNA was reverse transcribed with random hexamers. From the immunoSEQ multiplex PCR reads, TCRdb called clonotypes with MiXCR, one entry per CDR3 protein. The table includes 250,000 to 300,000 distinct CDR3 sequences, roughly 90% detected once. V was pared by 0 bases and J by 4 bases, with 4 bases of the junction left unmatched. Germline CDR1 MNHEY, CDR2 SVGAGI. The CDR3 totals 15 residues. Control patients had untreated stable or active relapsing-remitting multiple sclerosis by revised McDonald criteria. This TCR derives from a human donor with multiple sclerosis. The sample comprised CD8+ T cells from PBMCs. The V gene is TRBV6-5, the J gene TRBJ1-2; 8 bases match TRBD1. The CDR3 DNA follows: TGTGCCAGCAGTTACTCGTCACAGGGGGGCTATGGCTACACCTTC. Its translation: CASSYSSQGGYGYTF.